This T cell receptor (beta chain) is from a study of cytomegalovirus exposure and HLA in healthy donors. Regarding the study as a whole: The investigators catalogued some 150 TCR beta chains as cytomegalovirus-associated. It was reported that the classifier diagnosed cytomegalovirus status with high specificity and sensitivity in both the original and validation cohorts. It was in a later analysis that TCR association rates were seen to vary by HLA locus, highest for DRB1 and lowest for HLA-C.

For this clone: Its antigen remains unknown.

Trimming left V 1 base short and J 2 bases short, with 6 bases between. Germline loops: CDR1 SGHAT, CDR2 FQNNGV. CDR3 length: 14 residues. Vbeta (60) and Jbeta (13) primers were used in the PCR. Libraries were prepared by immunoSEQ multiplex PCR; TCRdb keeps only in-frame clonotypes and omits some of them. Of hundreds of thousands of clones listed, approximately 90% are singletons. Regarding donors, all were healthy bone marrow donors. Source material: PBMCs. The chain links TRBV11-2 to TRBJ2-1; no reliable D call. The TCR was taken from a woman aged 18-29 years in good health and CMV-seronegative. The CDR3 DNA follows: TGTGCCAGCAGCTTAGGGCAGGCCTACAATGAGCAGTTCTTC. As protein: CASSLGQAYNEQFF.